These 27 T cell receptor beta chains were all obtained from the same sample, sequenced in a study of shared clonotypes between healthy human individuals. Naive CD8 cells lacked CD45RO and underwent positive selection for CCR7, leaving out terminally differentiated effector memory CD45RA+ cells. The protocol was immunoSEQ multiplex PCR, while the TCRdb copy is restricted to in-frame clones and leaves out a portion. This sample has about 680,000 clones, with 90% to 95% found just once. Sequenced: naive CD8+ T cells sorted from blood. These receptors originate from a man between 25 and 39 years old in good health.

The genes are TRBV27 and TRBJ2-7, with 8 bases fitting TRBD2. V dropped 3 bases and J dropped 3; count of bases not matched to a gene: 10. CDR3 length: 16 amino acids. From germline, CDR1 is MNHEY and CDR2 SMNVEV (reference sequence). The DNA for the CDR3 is TGTGCCAGCAGTTTCGCGGGCGGGAGGTTGAGCTACGAGCAGTACTTC. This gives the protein CASSFAGGRLSYEQYF.

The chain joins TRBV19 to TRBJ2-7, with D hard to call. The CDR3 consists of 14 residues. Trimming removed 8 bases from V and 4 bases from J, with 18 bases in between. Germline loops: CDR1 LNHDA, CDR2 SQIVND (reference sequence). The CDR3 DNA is TGTGCCAGTTCTTTGGAACAGAGAAATTACGAGCAGTACTTC. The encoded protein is CASSLEQRNYEQYF.

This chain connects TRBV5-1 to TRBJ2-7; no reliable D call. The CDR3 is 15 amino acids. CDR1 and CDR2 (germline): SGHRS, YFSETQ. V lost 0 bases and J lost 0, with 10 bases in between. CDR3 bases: TGCGCCAGCAGCTTGGCCTCTGCATCCTCCTACGAGCAGTACTTC. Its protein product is CASSLASASSYEQYF.

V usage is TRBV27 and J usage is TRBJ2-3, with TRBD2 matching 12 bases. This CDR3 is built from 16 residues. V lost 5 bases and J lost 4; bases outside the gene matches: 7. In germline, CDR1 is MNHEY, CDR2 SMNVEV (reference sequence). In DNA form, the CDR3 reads TGTGCCAGCAGTACCAGGACTAGCGGGACAGCAGATACGCAGTATTTT. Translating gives CASSTRTSGTADTQYF.

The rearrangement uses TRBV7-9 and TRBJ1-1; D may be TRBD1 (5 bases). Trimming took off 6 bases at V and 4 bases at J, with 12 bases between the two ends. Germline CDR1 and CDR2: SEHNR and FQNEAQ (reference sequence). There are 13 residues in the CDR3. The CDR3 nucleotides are TGTGCCAGCAGGCGGACCCAGGGCACTGAAGCTTTCTTT. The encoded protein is CASRRTQGTEAFF.

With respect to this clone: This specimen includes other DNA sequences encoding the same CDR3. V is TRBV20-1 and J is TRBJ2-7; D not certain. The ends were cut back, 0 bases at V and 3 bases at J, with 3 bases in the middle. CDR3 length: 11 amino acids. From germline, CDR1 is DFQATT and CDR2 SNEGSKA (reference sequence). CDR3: CSARDYYEQYF. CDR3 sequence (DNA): TGCAGTGCTAGAGACTACTACGAGCAGTACTTC.

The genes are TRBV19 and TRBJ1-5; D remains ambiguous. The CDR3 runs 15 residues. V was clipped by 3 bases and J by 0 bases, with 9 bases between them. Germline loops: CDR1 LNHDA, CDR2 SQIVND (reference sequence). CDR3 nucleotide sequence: TGTGCCAGTAGTATCCAGTTCTATAGCAATCAGCCCCAGCATTTT. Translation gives CASSIQFYSNQPQHF. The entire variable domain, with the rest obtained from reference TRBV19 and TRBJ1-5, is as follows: DGGITQSPKYLFRKEGQNVTLSCEQNLNHDAMYWYRQDPGQGLRLIYYSQIVNDFQKGDIAEGYSVSREKKESFPLTVTSAQKNPTAFYLCASSIQFYSNQPQHFGDGTRLSIL.

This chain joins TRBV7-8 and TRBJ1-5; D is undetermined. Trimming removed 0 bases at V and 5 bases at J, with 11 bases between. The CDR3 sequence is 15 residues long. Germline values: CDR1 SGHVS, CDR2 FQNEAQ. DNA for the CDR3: TGTGCCAGCAGCTTAGCCATTATTGGGGATCAGCCCCAGCATTTT. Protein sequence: CASSLAIIGDQPQHF.

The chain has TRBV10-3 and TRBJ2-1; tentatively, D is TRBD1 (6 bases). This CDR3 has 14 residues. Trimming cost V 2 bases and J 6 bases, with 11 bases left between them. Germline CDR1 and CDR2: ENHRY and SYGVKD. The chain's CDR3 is CAISEPQGLNEQFF. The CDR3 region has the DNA TGTGCCATCAGTGAGCCCCAGGGGCTCAATGAGCAGTTCTTC.

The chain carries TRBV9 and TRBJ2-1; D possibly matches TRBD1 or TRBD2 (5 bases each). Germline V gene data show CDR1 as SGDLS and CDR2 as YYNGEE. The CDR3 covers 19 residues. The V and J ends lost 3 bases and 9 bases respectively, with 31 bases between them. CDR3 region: CASSDVTSGWAKPRGEQFF. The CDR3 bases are TGTGCCAGCAGCGACGTAACCTCGGGGTGGGCCAAGCCGAGGGGTGAGCAGTTCTTC.

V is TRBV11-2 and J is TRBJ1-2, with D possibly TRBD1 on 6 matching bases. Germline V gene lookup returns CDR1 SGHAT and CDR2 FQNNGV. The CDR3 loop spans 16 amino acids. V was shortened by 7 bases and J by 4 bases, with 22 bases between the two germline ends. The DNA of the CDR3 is TGTGCCAGCATCAATCCCAGCGGGGGGCGCGGCTATGGCTACACCTTC. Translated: CASINPSGGRGYGYTF.

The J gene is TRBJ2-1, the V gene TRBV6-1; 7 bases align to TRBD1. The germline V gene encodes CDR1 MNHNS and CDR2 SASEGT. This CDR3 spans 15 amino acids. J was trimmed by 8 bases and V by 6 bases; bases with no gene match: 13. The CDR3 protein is CASRETGLSWDEQFF. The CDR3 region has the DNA TGTGCCAGCAGGGAGACAGGGCTCTCATGGGATGAGCAGTTCTTC.

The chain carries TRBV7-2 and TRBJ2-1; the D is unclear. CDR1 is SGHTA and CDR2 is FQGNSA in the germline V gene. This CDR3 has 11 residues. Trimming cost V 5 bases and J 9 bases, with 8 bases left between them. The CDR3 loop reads CASSPFVEQFF. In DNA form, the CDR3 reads TGTGCCAGCAGCCCCTTTGTTGAGCAGTTCTTC.

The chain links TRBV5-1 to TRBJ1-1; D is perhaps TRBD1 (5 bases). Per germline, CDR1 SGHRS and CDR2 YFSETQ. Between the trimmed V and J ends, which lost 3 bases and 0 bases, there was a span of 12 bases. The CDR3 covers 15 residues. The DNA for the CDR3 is TGCGCCAGCAGCTCAGCGACAGATTTGAACACTGAAGCTTTCTTT. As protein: CASSSATDLNTEAFF.

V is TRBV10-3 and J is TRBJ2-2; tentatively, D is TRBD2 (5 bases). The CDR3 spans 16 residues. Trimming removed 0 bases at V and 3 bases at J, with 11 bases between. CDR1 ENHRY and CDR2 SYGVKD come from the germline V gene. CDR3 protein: CAISESGGVDTGELFF. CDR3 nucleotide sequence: TGTGCCATCAGTGAGTCTGGAGGTGTGGACACCGGGGAGCTGTTTTTT.

CDR3 DNA: TGTGCCAGCAGTGGGCGGACTAGCGGGGAAGAGACCCAGTACTTC. It codes for CASSGRTSGEETQYF. The chain links TRBV28 to TRBJ2-5; 12 nucleotides align to TRBD2. V trimming: 5 bases; J trimming: 3 bases; junction bases outside the gene matches: 4. The CDR3 is made up of 15 amino acids. Germline V gives CDR1 MDHEN, CDR2 SYDVKM.

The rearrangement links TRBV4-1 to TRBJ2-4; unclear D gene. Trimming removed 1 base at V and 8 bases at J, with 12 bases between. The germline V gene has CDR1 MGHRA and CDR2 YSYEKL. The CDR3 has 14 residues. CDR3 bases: TGCGCCAGCAGCCAAGTTCTAGGAATTTACATTCAGTACTTC. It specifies CASSQVLGIYIQYF.

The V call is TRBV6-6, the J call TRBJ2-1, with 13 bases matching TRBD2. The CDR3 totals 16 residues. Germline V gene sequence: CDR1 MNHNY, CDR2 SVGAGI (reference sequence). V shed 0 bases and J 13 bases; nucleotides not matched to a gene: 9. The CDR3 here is CASSYSGTSGISSQFF. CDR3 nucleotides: TGTGCCAGCAGTTACTCGGGGACTAGCGGGATCTCGTCCCAGTTCTTC.

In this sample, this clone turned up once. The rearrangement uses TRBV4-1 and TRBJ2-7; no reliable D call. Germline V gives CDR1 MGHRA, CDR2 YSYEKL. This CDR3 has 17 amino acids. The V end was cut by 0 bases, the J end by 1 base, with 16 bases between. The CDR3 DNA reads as TGCGCCAGCAGCCAAGATCCCAGAGACGCATTGTCCTACGAGCAGTACTTC. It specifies CASSQDPRDALSYEQYF.

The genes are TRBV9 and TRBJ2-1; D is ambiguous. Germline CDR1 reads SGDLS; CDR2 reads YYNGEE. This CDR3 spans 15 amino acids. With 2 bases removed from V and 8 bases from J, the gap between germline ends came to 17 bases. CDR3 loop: CASSVGGEMIDEQFF. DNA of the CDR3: TGTGCCAGCAGCGTTGGCGGAGAAATGATCGATGAGCAGTTCTTC.

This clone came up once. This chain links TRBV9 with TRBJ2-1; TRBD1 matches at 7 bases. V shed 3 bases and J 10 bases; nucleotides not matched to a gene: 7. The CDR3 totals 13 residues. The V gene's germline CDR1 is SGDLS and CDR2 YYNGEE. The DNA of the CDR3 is TGTGCCAGCAGCGGCCCGGGACAGAGAGAGCAGTTCTTC. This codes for CASSGPGQREQFF.

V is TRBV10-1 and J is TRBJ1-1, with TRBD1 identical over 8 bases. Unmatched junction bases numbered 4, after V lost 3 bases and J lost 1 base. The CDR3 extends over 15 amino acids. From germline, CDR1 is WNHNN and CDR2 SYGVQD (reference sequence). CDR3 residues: CASSEAQGANTEAFF. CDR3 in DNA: TGCGCCAGCAGTGAAGCCCAGGGGGCGAACACTGAAGCTTTCTTT.

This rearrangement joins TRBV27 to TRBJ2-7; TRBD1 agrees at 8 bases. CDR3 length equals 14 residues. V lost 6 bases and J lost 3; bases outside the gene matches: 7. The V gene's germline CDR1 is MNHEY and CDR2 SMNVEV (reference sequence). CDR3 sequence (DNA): TGTGCCAGCAGCAGCGACAGGGGAAACTACGAGCAGTACTTC. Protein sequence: CASSSDRGNYEQYF.

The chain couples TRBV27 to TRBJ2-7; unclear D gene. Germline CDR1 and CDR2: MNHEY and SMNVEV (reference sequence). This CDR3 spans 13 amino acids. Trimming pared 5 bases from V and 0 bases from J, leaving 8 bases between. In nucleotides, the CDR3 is TGTGCCAGCAGTATAAGCGCCTCCTACGAGCAGTACTTC. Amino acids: CASSISASYEQYF.

CDR3 protein: CASSSGGMETQYF. CDR3 sequence (DNA): TGCGCCAGCTCAAGCGGGGGCATGGAGACCCAGTACTTC. This rearrangement joins TRBV10-1 to TRBJ2-5; 8 bases map to TRBD2. CDR3 length: 13 amino acids. With 8 bases clipped from V and 5 bases from J, the junction kept 7 bases outside the gene matches. Germline CDR1 reads WNHNN; CDR2 reads SYGVQD (reference sequence).

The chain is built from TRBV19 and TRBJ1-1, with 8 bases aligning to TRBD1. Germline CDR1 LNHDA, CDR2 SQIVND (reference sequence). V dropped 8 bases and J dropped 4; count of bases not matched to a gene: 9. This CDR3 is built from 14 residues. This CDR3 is CASLPLQGGTEAFF. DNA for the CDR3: TGTGCCAGTTTACCGTTACAGGGGGGCACTGAAGCTTTCTTT.

CDR3 nucleotide sequence: TGTGCCTGGAGTTCGACCCTCCCGGCCCCGGGACAGGAGACAGATACGCAGTATTTT. Protein sequence: CAWSSTLPAPGQETDTQYF. This chain connects TRBV30 to TRBJ2-3, with 8 bases that match TRBD1. V lost 2 bases to trimming and J lost 3 bases; unmatched junction nucleotides: 19. Germline loops: CDR1 GTSNPN, CDR2 SVGIG (reference sequence). The CDR3 is made up of 19 amino acids.